Presented here are 21 T cell receptor beta chains from one specimen sequenced in a study of CD8 T cells in Susac syndrome. RNA in amounts of about 0.45 to 1 ug was reverse transcribed with random hexamers. TCRdb re-derived calls from the immunoSEQ multiplex PCR reads in MiXCR, one entry per CDR3 protein. This sample has under 350,000 distinct CDR3 sequences, with approximately 90% found just once. The sample consisted of CD4+ T cells from PBMCs. The receptors derive from a human donor with multiple sclerosis.

The V and J genes are TRBV4-2 and TRBJ2-7; the D gene is possibly TRBD1 (5 bases). The CDR3 has 16 residues. Germline assignment: CDR1 LGHNA and CDR2 YNFKEQ. V lost 0 bases to trimming and J lost 1 base, with 13 bases between them. This CDR3 is CASSQELAGMSYEQYF. DNA of the CDR3: TGTGCCAGCAGCCAAGAGTTGGCAGGGATGTCCTACGAGCAGTACTTC.

The chain has TRBV4-3 and TRBJ2-5; D ambiguous. The CDR3 runs to 10 residues. Between the trimmed V and J ends, which lost 7 bases and 3 bases, there was a span of 3 bases. Germline CDR1 reads LGHNA; CDR2 reads YSLEER. CDR3 bases: TGCGCCAGCACCGAAGAGACCCAGTACTTC. It translates to CASTEETQYF.

The rearrangement uses TRBV7-8 and TRBJ1-2; D is unclear. V lost 4 bases and J 7 bases, leaving 10 bases between the germline ends. The germline V gene encodes CDR1 SGHVS and CDR2 FQNEAQ. The CDR3 runs to 12 residues. The DNA for the CDR3 is TGTGCCAGCAGCTCCAGATGGGGTGGCTACACCTTC. Its protein is CASSSRWGGYTF.

This chain connects TRBV12-3 or TRBV12-4 to TRBJ1-5; TRBD1 matches at 10 bases. The CDR3 loop spans 17 amino acids. V trimming: 6 bases; J trimming: 2 bases; junction bases outside the gene matches: 10. CDR3 sequence (DNA): TGTGCCAGCAGCACCTGGGACAGGGGCCGGGGCAATCAGCCCCAGCATTTT. This gives the protein CASSTWDRGRGNQPQHF.

The rearrangement joins TRBV29-1 to TRBJ1-1, with TRBD1 matching over 10 bases. V shed 8 bases and J 5 bases; nucleotides not matched to a gene: 5. The CDR3 runs to 12 residues. Germline loops: CDR1 SQVTM, CDR2 ANQGSEA. The CDR3 DNA sequence: TGCAGCTCGCGGACAGGGGGAACTGAAGCTTTCTTT. It specifies CSSRTGGTEAFF.

This clonotype appeared a single time. The chain employs TRBV11-3 and TRBJ2-7; D may be TRBD1 or TRBD2 (5 bases each). The V and J ends lost 1 base and 5 bases respectively, with 9 bases between them. Germline V lookup: CDR1 SGHNT, CDR2 YENEEA. This CDR3 is 13 amino acids long. The CDR3 coding sequence is TGTGCCAGCAGCTTAGGCAGGGACCACGAGCAGTACTTC. This gives the protein CASSLGRDHEQYF.

For the CDR3, the DNA is TGTGCCAGTGTACGGGGGCGGGCGACCTCTGGAAACACCATATATTTT. This gives the protein CASVRGRATSGNTIYF. The V call is TRBV19, the J call TRBJ1-3; perhaps TRBD1 as D (6 bases). Per the germline V gene, CDR1 is LNHDA and CDR2 is SQIVND (reference sequence). The CDR3 extends over 16 amino acids. Trimming left V 8 bases short and J 0 bases short, with 17 bases between. The full variable domain, with the rest looked up from reference TRBV19 and TRBJ1-3, is DGGITQSPKYLFRKEGQNVTLSCEQNLNHDAMYWYRQDPGQGLRLIYYSQIVNDFQKGDIAEGYSVSREKKESFPLTVTSAQKNPTAFYLCASVRGRATSGNTIYFGEGSWLTVV.

CDR3 protein: CSVDGTGGTGNYGYTF. DNA of the CDR3: TGCAGCGTTGATGGGACAGGGGGCACGGGGAACTATGGCTACACCTTC. The gene calls are TRBV29-1 and TRBJ1-2, with 12 bases identical to TRBD1. The V and J ends lost 3 bases and 2 bases, in that order; junction bases with no gene match: 7. This CDR3 is built from 16 residues. From germline, CDR1 is SQVTM and CDR2 ANQGSEA.

This clonotype occurred once. The genes are TRBV30 and TRBJ1-6; D gene uncertain. The CDR3 spans 16 residues. V gave up 3 bases and J gave up 7 bases, with 19 bases separating them. CDR1 is GTSNPN and CDR2 is SVGIG in the germline V gene (reference sequence). This chain's CDR3 is CAWSPLPITQNSPLHF. For the CDR3, the DNA is TGTGCCTGGAGCCCACTTCCCATAACACAGAATTCACCCCTCCACTTT.

The CDR3 reads CASSPPELGLRLNTGELFF. CDR3 in DNA: TGCGCCAGCAGCCCCCCGGAACTGGGGTTGCGCTTGAACACCGGGGAGCTGTTTTTT. The chain couples TRBV5-1 to TRBJ2-2, with D uncertain. Germline CDR1 SGHRS, CDR2 YFSETQ. Trimming removed 4 bases from V and 1 base from J, with 23 bases in between. This CDR3 has 19 residues.

The chain recombines TRBV19 with TRBJ1-2, with a weak D call TRBD1 (6 bases). The CDR3 extends over 13 amino acids. In germline, CDR1 is LNHDA, CDR2 SQIVND (reference sequence). V shed 5 bases and J shed 2 bases, with 9 bases lying between them. CDR3 sequence: CASSLGQNYGYTF. The CDR3 coding sequence is TGTGCCAGTAGTTTGGGACAAAACTATGGCTACACCTTC.

There are a few counts of this clonotype. The chain's CDR3 is CASSLKTGTEAFF. CDR3 sequence (DNA): TGCGCCAGCAGCTTGAAGACAGGGACTGAAGCTTTCTTT. The chain employs TRBV5-1 and TRBJ1-1, with 7 positions matching TRBD1. Germline-derived CDR1 and CDR2 are SGHRS and YFSETQ. V was pared by 1 base and J by 5 bases, with 2 bases of the junction left unmatched. The CDR3 is made up of 13 amino acids. The whole variable domain, remainder taken from reference TRBV5-1 and TRBJ1-1, is KAGVTQTPRYLIKTRGQQVTLSCSPISGHRSVSWYQQTPGQGLQFLFEYFSETQRNKGNFPGRFSGRQFSNSRSEMNVSTLELGDSALYLCASSLKTGTEAFFGQGTRLTVV.

V and J are TRBV19 and TRBJ1-1, with unresolved D. Between the trimmed V and J ends, which lost 6 bases and 0 bases, there was a span of 11 bases. Germline assignment: CDR1 LNHDA and CDR2 SQIVND (reference sequence). The CDR3 loop spans 14 amino acids. In DNA form, the CDR3 reads TGTGCCAGTAGCCCGAACGGGATGAACACTGAAGCTTTCTTT. It is translated as CASSPNGMNTEAFF.

V usage is TRBV7-2 and J usage is TRBJ1-5; possible D gene TRBD1, 6 bases. Trimming pared 4 bases from V and 5 bases from J, leaving 12 bases between. The CDR3 has 14 residues. Germline-derived CDR1 and CDR2 are SGHTA and FQGNSA. CDR3 sequence: CASSWLGGDQPQHF. DNA of the CDR3: TGTGCCAGCAGCTGGCTCGGGGGCGATCAGCCCCAGCATTTT.

CDR3 nucleotides: TGTGCCAGCAGCCCTTTCTCCCGACTAGCGGGAGGTCTTCGGGATACGCAGTATTTT. It codes for CASSPFSRLAGGLRDTQYF. The chain is built from TRBV3-1 and TRBJ2-3; 13 bases are shared with TRBD2. The CDR3 covers 19 residues. The germline V gene has CDR1 LGHDT and CDR2 YNNKEL (reference sequence). Trimming at V came to 4 bases and at J to 6 bases, leaving 16 bases not matched to a gene.

This chain uses TRBV6-2 or TRBV6-3 with TRBJ2-1; 13 nucleotides align to TRBD2. Per the germline V gene, CDR1 is MNHEY and CDR2 is SVGEGT. J gave up 7 bases and V 4 bases, and 4 bases lay outside the gene matches. This CDR3 is 15 amino acids long. The CDR3 DNA follows: TGTGCCAGCAGTTCCTGGACTAGCGGGAGTAATGAGCAGTTCTTC. Amino acids: CASSSWTSGSNEQFF.

The genes are TRBV5-1 and TRBJ2-1; TRBD2 aligns across 16 bases. Germline V gene lookup returns CDR1 SGHRS and CDR2 YFSETQ. The CDR3 loop spans 18 amino acids. J gave up 6 bases and V 4 bases, and 10 bases lay outside the gene matches. CDR3 nucleotide sequence: TGCGCCAGCAGCCTGCTGGGACTAGCGGGAGGGCCTGGCAATGAGCAGTTCTTC. Its translation: CASSLLGLAGGPGNEQFF.

This chain connects TRBV7-6 to TRBJ2-5, with no clear D. V gave up 0 bases and J gave up 2 bases, with 10 bases separating them. Germline CDR1 and CDR2: SGHVS and FNYEAQ. The CDR3 runs to 15 residues. CDR3 protein: CASSLARAGQETQYF. CDR3 DNA sequence: TGTGCCAGCAGCTTAGCAAGGGCAGGACAAGAGACCCAGTACTTC.

V is TRBV29-1 and J is TRBJ2-3; TRBD2 aligns across 7 bases. With V trimmed by 0 bases and J by 5 bases, 5 bases remained unmatched. Germline loops: CDR1 SQVTM, CDR2 ANQGSEA. This CDR3 is built from 14 residues. The chain's CDR3 is CSVEDRLARDTQYF. For the CDR3, the DNA is TGCAGCGTTGAAGATCGACTAGCCCGAGATACGCAGTATTTT.

V gene TRBV6-2 or TRBV6-3 combines with J gene TRBJ2-3; 8 bases are a match to TRBD2. V dropped 0 bases and J dropped 2; count of bases not matched to a gene: 16. There are 20 residues in the CDR3. Germline V gene sequence: CDR1 MNHEY, CDR2 SVGEGT. The CDR3: CASSYSGTSGTPRPTDTQYF. The CDR3 region has the DNA TGTGCCAGCAGTTACTCCGGGACTAGTGGTACACCCCGCCCCACAGATACGCAGTATTTT.

CDR3 in DNA: TGCAGTGCTCCCGTACCGGGACTAGCGACAGATACGCAGTATTTT. Translating gives CSAPVPGLATDTQYF. This sequence joins TRBV20-1 and TRBJ2-3; TRBD2 matches at 10 bases. V shed 5 bases and J 3 bases; nucleotides not matched to a gene: 8. Germline V gene lookup returns CDR1 DFQATT and CDR2 SNEGSKA (reference sequence). The CDR3 runs to 15 residues.